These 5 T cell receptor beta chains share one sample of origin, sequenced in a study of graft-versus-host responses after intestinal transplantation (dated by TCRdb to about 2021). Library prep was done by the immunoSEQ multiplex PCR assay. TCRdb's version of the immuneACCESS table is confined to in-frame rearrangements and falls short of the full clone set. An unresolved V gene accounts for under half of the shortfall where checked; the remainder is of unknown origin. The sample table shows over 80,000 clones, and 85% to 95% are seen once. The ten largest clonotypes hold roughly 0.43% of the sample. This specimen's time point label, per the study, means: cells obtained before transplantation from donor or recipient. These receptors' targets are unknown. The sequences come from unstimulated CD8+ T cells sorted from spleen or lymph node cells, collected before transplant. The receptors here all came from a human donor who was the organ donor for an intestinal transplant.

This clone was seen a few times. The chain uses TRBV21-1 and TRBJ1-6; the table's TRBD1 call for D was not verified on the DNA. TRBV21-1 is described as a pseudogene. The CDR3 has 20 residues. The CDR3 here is CASSKEGRDRSSSYNSPLHF. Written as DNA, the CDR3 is TGTGCCAGCAGCAAAGAGGGTAGGGACAGGTCGAGCTCCTATAATTCACCCCTCCACTTT.

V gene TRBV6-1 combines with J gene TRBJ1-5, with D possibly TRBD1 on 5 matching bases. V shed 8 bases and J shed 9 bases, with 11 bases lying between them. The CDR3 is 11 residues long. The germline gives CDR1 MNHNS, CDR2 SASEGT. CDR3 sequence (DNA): TGTGCCAGCGGGGGAGGAACGCCCCAGCATTTT. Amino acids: CASGGGTPQHF.

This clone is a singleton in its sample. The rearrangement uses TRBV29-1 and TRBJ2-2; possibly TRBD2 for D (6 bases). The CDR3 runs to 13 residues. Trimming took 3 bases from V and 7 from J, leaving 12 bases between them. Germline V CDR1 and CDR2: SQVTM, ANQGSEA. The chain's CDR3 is CSVDRGAGGELFF. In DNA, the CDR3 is TGCAGCGTTGATCGCGGGGCTGGCGGGGAGCTGTTTTTT.

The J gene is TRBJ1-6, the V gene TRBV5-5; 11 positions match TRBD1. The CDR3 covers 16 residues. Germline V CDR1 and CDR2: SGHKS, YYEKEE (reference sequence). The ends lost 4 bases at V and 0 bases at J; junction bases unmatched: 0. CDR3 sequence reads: CASSGTGGSYNSPLHF. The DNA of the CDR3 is TGTGCCAGCAGCGGGACAGGGGGCTCCTATAATTCACCCCTCCACTTT.

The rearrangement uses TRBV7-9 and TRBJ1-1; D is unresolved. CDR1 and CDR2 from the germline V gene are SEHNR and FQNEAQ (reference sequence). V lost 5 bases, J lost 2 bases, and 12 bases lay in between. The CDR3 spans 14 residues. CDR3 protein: CASSPYTGNTEAFF. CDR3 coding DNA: TGTGCCAGCAGCCCATATACGGGTAACACTGAAGCTTTCTTT.